The present entry profiles one TCR beta chain with its context. Its antigen is currently unknown. Germline V gene sequence: CDR1 LGHNA, CDR2 YSLEER. V shed 0 bases and J 9 bases; nucleotides not matched to a gene: 14. The CDR3 extends over 18 amino acids. This entry belongs to a study of shared clonotypes between healthy human individuals. Overall study results and limits: Clonotypes shared by all four donors outscored non-shared clonotypes in generation probability. Naive subsets typically showed greater estimated richness than memory subsets.

Deep-level assay runs were performed. Using immunoSEQ multiplex PCR, the repertoire was profiled, and TCRdb retains in-frame clones only, with some absent. The repertoire has 2 million to 2.5 million clones, about 92% of them found once; the top ten carry 1.5% to 2%. The naive CD8 fraction comprised CD45RO-negative cells positively selected for CCR7 and excluded terminally differentiated effector memory CD45RA+ cells. This sequence joins TRBV4-3 and TRBJ2-1, with 10 nucleotides matching TRBD2. Material: naive CD8+ T cells from PBMCs. This sequence originates from a man aged 18 to 29 in good health. Some clones in this sample may be carry-over from other donors' samples. The CDR3 DNA follows: TGCGCCAGCAGCCAAGATTGGAAACTAGCGGGGAGGCTCGGTGAGCAGTTCTTC. Residues: CASSQDWKLAGRLGEQFF.